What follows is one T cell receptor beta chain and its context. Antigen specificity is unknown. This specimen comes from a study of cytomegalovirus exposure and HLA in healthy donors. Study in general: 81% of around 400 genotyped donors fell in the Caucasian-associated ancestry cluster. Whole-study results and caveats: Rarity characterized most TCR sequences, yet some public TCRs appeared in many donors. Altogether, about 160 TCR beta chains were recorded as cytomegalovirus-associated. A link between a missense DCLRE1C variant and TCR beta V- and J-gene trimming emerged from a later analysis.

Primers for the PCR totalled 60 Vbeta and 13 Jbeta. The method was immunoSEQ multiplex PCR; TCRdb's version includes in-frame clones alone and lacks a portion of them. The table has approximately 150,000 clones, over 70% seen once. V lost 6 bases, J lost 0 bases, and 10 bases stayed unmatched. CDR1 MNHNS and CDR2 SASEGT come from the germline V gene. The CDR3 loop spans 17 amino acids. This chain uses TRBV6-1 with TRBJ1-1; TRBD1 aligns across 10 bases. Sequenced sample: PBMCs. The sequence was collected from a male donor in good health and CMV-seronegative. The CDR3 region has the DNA TGTGCCAGCAGCGAAAGGGACAGGGGCGACGTGAACACTGAAGCTTTCTTT. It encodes CASSERDRGDVNTEAFF.